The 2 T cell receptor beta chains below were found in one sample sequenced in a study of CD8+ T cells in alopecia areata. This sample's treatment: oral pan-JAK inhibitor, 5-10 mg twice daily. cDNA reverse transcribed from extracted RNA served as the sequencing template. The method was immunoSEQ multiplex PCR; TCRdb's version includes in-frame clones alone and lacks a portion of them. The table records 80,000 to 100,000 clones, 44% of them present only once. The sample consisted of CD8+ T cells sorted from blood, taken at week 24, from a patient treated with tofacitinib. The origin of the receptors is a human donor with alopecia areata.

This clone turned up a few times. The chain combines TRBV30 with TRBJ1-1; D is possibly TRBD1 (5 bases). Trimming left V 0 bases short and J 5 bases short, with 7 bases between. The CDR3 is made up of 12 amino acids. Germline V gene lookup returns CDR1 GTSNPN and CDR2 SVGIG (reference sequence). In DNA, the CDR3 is TGTGCCTGGAGTGTGGGGCTAACTGAAGCTTTCTTT. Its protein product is CAWSVGLTEAFF. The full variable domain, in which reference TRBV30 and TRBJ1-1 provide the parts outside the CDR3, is SQTIHQWPATLVQPVGSPLSLECTVEGTSNPNLYWYRQAAGRGLQLLFYSVGIGQISSEVPQNLSASRPQDRQFILSSKKLLLSDSGFYLCAWSVGLTEAFFGQGTRLTVV.

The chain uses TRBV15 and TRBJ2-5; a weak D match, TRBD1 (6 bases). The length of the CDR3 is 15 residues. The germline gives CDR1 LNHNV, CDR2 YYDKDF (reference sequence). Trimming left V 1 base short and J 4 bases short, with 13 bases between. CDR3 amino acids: CATSRGRARGETQYF. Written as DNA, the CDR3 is TGTGCCACCAGCAGAGGCCGGGCCAGGGGAGAGACCCAGTACTTC.